Following are 6 T cell receptor beta chains from one sample sequenced in a study of OX40 agonist ivuxolimab in advanced cancers. TCRdb's table, derived via immunoSEQ multiplex PCR, lists solely in-frame clones and lacks some. The data hold around 62,000 clones, with 87% observed a single time. The material sequenced was CD4+ or CD8+ T cells sorted from blood, taken in a trial of the OX40 agonist ivuxolimab. Receptors originate from an adult with an advanced solid tumor such as melanoma, head and neck, liver or kidney cancer.

As DNA, the CDR3 is TGCAGCGTTGATCCTGCGGCCGGGACACATGGCTACACCTTC. Its translation: CSVDPAAGTHGYTF. The genes are TRBV29-1 and TRBJ1-2, with D perhaps matching TRBD1 (6 bases). This CDR3 contains 14 residues. Germline V CDR1 and CDR2: SQVTM, ANQGSEA. Trimming pared 3 bases from V and 6 bases from J, leaving 17 bases between.

V usage is TRBV11-1 and J usage is TRBJ1-2; D might be TRBD1 (5 bases). V lost 8 bases to trimming and J lost 7 bases, with 17 bases between them. This CDR3 spans 13 amino acids. Germline-derived CDR1 and CDR2 are SGHAT and FQDESV (reference sequence). This CDR3 is CASARGGVAGYTF. The DNA of the CDR3 is TGTGCCAGCGCCCGGGGGGGTGTTGCTGGCTACACCTTC.

J is TRBJ1-2 and V is TRBV19; D remains unclear. The CDR3 is 15 amino acids. Germline assignment: CDR1 LNHDA and CDR2 SQIVND (reference sequence). Trimming stripped 0 bases from V and 6 bases from J, with 14 bases between. In nucleotides, the CDR3 is TGTGCCAGTAGTATAGACAAACACCGTTGGGATGGCTACACCTTC. Amino acid sequence: CASSIDKHRWDGYTF.

V is TRBV7-9 and J is TRBJ2-1, with a tentative D call TRBD2 (6 bases). Germline-derived CDR1 and CDR2 are SEHNR and FQNEAQ (reference sequence). The CDR3 has 16 amino acids. V lost 10 bases to trimming and J lost 6 bases, with 25 bases between them. Here the CDR3 DNA reads TGTGCCACCTCAAAGACCGGGACTGCGAGGGGCAATGAGCAGTTCTTC. Its translation is CATSKTGTARGNEQFF.

This chain connects TRBV20-1 to TRBJ1-1, with a tentative D call TRBD1 (5 bases). This CDR3 is built from 11 residues. Germline CDR1 is DFQATT and CDR2 is SNEGSKA (reference sequence). V was clipped by 8 bases and J by 1 base, with 8 bases between them. CDR3 protein: CSTGENTEAFF. The CDR3 nucleotides read TGCAGTACAGGCGAGAACACTGAAGCTTTCTTT.

The chain couples TRBV6-1 to TRBJ2-7; D not certain. Looked up from germline, CDR1 is MNHNS and CDR2 is SASEGT. The CDR3 runs to 12 residues. The germline V and J ends were trimmed by 4 bases and 4 bases, with 8 bases remaining between them. CDR3 residues: CASSARRYEQYF. The CDR3 nucleotides read TGTGCCAGCAGTGCCCGTCGATACGAGCAGTACTTC.